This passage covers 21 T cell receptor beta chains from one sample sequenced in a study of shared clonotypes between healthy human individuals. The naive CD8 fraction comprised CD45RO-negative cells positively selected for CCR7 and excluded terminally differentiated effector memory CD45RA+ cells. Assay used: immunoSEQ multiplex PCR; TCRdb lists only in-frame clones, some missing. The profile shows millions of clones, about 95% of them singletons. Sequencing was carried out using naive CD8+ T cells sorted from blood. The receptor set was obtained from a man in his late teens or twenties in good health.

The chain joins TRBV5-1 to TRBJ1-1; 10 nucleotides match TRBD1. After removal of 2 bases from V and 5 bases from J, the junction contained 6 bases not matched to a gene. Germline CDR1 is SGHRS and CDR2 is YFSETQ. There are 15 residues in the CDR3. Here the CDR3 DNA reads TGCGCCAGCAGCTTTAGGACAGGGGGACAGACTGAAGCTTTCTTT. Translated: CASSFRTGGQTEAFF.

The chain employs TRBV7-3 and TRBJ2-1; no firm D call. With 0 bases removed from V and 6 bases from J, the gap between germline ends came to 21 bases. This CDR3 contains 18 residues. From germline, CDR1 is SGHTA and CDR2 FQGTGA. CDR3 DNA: TGTGCCAGCAGCTTAACCCCCGTGGACGCGGAAGGGATCAATGAGCAGTTCTTC. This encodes CASSLTPVDAEGINEQFF. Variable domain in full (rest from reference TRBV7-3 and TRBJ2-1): GAGVSQTPSNKVTEKGKYVELRCDPISGHTALYWYRQSLGQGPEFLIYFQGTGAADDSGLPNDRFFAVRPEGSVSTLKIQRTERGDSAVYLCASSLTPVDAEGINEQFFGPGTRLTVL.

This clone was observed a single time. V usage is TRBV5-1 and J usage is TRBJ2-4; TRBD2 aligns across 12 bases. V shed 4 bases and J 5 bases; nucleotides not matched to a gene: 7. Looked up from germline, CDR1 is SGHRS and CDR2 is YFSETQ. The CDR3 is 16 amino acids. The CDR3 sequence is CASSQGLAGRENIQYF. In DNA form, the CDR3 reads TGCGCCAGCAGCCAAGGACTAGCGGGGAGGGAAAACATTCAGTACTTC.

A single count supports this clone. In nucleotides, the CDR3 is TGTGCCTCGCTACCAGACAGTTATAACACCGGGGAGCTGTTTTTT. Its translation: CASLPDSYNTGELFF. The rearrangement uses TRBV2 and TRBJ2-2, with a weak D call TRBD1 (5 bases). This CDR3 is built from 15 residues. V lost 11 bases and J lost 2, with 18 bases in between. Germline V lookup: CDR1 SNHLY, CDR2 FYNNEI.

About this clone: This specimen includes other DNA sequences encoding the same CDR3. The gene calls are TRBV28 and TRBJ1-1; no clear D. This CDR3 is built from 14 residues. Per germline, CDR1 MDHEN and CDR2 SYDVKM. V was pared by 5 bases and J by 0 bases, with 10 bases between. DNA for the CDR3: TGTGCCAGCAGTCTGGGAGTCGTGAACACTGAAGCTTTCTTT. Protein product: CASSLGVVNTEAFF. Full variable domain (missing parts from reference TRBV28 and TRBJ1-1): DVKVTQSSRYLVKRTGEKVFLECVQDMDHENMFWYRQDPGLGLRLIYFSYDVKMKEKGDIPEGYSVSREKKERFSLILESASTNQTSMYLCASSLGVVNTEAFFGQGTRLTVV.

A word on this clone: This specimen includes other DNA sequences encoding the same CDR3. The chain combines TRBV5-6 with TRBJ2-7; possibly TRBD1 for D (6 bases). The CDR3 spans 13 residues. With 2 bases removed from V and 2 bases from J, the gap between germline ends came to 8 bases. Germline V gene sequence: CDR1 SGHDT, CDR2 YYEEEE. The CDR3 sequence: CASSFGQTYEQYF. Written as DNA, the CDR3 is TGTGCCAGCAGCTTCGGACAGACCTACGAGCAGTACTTC.

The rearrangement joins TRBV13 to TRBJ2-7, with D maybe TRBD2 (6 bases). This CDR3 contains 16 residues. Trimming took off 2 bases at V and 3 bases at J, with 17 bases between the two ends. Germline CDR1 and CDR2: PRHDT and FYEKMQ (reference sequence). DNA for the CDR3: TGTGCCAGCAGCTTAAATAGCGGCCCGCCGGTCTACGAGCAGTACTTC. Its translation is CASSLNSGPPVYEQYF.

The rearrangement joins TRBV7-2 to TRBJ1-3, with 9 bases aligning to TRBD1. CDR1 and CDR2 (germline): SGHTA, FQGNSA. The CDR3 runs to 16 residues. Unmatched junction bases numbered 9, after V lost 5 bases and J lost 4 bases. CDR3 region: CASSHHRGRSGNTIYF. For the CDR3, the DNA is TGTGCCAGCAGCCATCACAGGGGGCGGTCGGGAAACACCATATATTTT.

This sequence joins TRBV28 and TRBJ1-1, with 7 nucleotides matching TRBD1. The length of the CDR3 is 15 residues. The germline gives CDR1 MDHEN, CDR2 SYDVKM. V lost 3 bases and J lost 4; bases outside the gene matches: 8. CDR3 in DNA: TGTGCCAGCAGTTTTGAGGGGGCATGGGTCACTGAAGCTTTCTTT. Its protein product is CASSFEGAWVTEAFF. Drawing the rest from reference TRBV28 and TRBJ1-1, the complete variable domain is DVKVTQSSRYLVKRTGEKVFLECVQDMDHENMFWYRQDPGLGLRLIYFSYDVKMKEKGDIPEGYSVSREKKERFSLILESASTNQTSMYLCASSFEGAWVTEAFFGQGTRLTVV.

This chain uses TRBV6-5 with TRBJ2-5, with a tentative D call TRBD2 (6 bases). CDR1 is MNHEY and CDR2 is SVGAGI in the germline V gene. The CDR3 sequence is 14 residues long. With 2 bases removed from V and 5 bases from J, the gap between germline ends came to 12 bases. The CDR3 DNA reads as TGTGCCAGCAGTTACCGGAGGGTGGGGGAGACCCAGTACTTC. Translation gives CASSYRRVGETQYF.

The CDR3 reads CAWSAGQGRETQYF. Here the CDR3 DNA reads TGTGCCTGGAGTGCGGGACAGGGGCGGGAGACCCAGTACTTC. The rearrangement links TRBV30 to TRBJ2-5, with TRBD1 matching 10 bases. The junction had 4 bases not matched to a gene; V was cut back by 1 base and J by 5 bases. This CDR3 comprises 14 residues. Germline CDR1 GTSNPN, CDR2 SVGIG (reference sequence).

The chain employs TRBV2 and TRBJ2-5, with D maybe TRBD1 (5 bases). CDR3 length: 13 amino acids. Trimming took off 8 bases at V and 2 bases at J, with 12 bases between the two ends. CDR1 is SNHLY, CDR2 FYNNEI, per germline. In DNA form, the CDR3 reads TGTGCCAGCCGACAGTCCGGGCAAGAGACCCAGTACTTC. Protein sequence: CASRQSGQETQYF.

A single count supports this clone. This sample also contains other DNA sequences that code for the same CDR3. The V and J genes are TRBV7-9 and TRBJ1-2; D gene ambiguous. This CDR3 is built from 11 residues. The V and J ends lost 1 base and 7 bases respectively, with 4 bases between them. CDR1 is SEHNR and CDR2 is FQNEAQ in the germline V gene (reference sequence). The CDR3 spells CASSLDRGYTF. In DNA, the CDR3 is TGTGCCAGCAGCTTAGACCGTGGCTACACCTTC.

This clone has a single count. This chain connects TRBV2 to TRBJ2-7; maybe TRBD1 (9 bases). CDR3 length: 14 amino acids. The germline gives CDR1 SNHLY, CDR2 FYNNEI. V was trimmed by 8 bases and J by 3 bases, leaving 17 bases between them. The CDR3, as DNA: TGTGCCAGCCAGGGACAGGGACTAGACTACGAGCAGTACTTC. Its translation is CASQGQGLDYEQYF. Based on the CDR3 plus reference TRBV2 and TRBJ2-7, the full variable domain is EPEVTQTPSHQVTQMGQEVILRCVPISNHLYFYWYRQILGQKVEFLVSFYNNEISEKSEIFDDQFSVERPDGSNFTLKIRSTKLEDSAMYFCASQGQGLDYEQYFGPGTRLTVT.

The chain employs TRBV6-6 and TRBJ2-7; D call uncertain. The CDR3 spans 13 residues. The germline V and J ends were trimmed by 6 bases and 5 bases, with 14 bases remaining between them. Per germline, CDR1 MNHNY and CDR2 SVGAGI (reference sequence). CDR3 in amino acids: CASRLRSIDEQYF. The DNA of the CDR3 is TGTGCCAGCAGACTTCGGAGCATAGACGAGCAGTACTTC.

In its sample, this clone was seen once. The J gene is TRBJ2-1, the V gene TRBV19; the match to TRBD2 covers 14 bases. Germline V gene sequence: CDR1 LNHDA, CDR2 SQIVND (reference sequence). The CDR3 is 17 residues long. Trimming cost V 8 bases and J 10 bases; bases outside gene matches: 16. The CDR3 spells CASSGTSGSFIISEQFF. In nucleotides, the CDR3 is TGTGCCAGTTCCGGGACTAGCGGGAGCTTTATTATTTCGGAGCAGTTCTTC.

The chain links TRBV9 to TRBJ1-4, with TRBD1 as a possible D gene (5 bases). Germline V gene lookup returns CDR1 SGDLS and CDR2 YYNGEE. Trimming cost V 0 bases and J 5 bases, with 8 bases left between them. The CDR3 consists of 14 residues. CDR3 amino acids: CASSVEPGNEKLFF. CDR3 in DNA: TGTGCCAGCAGCGTAGAACCAGGGAATGAAAAACTGTTTTTT.

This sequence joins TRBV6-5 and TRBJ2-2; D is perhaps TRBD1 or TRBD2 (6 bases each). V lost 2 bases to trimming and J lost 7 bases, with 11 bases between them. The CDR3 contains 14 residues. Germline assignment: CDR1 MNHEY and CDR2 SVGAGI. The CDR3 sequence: CASSYVGGGGELFF. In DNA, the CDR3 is TGTGCCAGCAGTTACGTTGGAGGGGGCGGGGAGCTGTTTTTT.

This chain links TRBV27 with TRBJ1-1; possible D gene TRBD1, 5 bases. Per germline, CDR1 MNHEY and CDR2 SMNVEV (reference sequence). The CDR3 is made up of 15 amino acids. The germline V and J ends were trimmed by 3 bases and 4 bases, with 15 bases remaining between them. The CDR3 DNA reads TGTGCCAGCAGTTTTGGGAGGGGCCTAGGCACTGAAGCTTTCTTT. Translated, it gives CASSFGRGLGTEAFF.

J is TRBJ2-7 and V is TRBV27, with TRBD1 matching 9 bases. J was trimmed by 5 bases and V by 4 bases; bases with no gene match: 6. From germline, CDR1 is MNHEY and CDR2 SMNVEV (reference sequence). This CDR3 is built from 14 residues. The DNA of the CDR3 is TGTGCCAGCAGTTCTGGACAGGGGTACAACGAGCAGTACTTC. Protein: CASSSGQGYNEQYF.

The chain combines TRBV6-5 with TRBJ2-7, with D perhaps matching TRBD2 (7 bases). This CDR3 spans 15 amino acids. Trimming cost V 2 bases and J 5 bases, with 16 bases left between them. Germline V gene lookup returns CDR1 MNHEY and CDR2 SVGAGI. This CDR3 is CASSYAGAPRNEQYF. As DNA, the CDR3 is TGTGCCAGCAGTTACGCGGGGGCCCCTCGGAACGAGCAGTACTTC.